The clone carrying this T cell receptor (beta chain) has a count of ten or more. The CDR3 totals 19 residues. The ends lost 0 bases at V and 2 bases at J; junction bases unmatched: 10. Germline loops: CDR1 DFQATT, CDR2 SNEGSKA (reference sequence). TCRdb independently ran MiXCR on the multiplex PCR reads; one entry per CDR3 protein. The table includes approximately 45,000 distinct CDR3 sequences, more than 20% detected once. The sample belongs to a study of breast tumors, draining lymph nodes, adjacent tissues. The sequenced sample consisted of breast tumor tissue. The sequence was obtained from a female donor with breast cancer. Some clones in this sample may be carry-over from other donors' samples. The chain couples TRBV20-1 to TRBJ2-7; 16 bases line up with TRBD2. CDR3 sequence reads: CSARDPGTSGGAAPYEQYF. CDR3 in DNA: TGCAGTGCTAGAGATCCCGGGACTAGCGGGGGGGCTGCCCCCTACGAGCAGTACTTC.